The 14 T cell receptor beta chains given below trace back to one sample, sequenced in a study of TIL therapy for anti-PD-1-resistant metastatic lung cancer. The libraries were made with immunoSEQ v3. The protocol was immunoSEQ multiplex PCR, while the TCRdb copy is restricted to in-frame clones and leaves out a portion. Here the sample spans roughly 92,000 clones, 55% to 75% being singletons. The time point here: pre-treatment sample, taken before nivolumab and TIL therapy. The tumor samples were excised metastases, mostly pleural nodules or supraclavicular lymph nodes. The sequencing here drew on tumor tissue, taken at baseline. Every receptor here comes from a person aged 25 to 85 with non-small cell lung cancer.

The CDR3 DNA follows: TGTGCCAGCAGCCACTTGACTAGCGGGGGGTCCGAGACCCAGTACTTC. Its translation: CASSHLTSGGSETQYF. The rearrangement joins TRBV3-1 (or the pseudogene TRBV3-2) to TRBJ2-5; 13 positions agree with TRBD2. V was pared by 3 bases and J by 5 bases, with 6 bases of the junction left unmatched. The germline CDR1 and CDR2 sequences are LGHDT and YNNKEL (reference sequence). This CDR3 region has 16 residues.

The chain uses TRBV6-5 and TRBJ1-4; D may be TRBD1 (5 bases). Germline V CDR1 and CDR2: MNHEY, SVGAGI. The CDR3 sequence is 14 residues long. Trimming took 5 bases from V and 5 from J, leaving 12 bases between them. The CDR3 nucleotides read TGTGCCAGCAGTACCGACAGAAACAATGAAAAACTGTTTTTT. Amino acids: CASSTDRNNEKLFF.

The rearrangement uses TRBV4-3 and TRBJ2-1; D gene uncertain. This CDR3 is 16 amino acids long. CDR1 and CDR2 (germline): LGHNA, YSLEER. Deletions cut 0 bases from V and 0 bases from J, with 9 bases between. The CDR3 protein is CASSQDGAYSYNEQFF. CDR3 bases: TGCGCCAGCAGCCAAGATGGCGCCTACTCCTACAATGAGCAGTTCTTC.

CDR3 sequence reads: CASSGETGELFF. For the CDR3, the DNA is TGTGCCAGCAGCGGAGAGACCGGGGAGCTGTTTTTT. The J gene is TRBJ2-2, the V gene TRBV6-5; D call uncertain. Germline V gives CDR1 MNHEY, CDR2 SVGAGI. Trimming cost V 6 bases and J 5 bases, with 7 bases left between them. This CDR3 is 12 amino acids long.

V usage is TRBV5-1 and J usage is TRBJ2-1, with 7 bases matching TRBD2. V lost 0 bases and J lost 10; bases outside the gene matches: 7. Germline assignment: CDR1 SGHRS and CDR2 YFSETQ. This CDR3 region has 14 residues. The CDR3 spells CASSLAGGADEQFF. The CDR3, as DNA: TGCGCCAGCAGCTTGGCGGGGGGAGCGGACGAGCAGTTCTTC.

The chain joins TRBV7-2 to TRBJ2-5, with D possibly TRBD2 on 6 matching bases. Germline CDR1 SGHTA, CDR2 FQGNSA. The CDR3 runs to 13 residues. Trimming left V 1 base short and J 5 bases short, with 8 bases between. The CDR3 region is CASSLELAETQYF. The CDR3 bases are TGTGCCAGCAGCTTAGAGCTAGCGGAGACCCAGTACTTC.

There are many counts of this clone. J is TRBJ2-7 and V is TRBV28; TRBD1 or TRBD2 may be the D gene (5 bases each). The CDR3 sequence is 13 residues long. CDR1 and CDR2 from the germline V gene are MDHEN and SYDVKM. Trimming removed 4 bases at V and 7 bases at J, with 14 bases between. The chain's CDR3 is CASSSGTVKEQYF. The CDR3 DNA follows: TGTGCCAGCAGTTCCGGGACGGTCAAGGAGCAGTACTTC.

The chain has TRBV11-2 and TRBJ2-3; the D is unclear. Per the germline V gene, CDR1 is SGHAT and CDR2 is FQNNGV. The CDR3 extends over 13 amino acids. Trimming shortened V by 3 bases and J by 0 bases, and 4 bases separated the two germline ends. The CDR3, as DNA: TGTGCCAGCAGCTTTTTTAGCACAGATACGCAGTATTTT. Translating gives CASSFFSTDTQYF.

CDR3 DNA: TGCGCCAGCAGCTTGGTTTCCGGGGAAGGAGATGAGACCCAGTACTTC. Translation gives CASSLVSGEGDETQYF. The chain uses TRBV5-1 and TRBJ2-5, with D perhaps matching TRBD2 (5 bases). The germline gives CDR1 SGHRS, CDR2 YFSETQ. This CDR3 has 16 amino acids. V lost 0 bases and J lost 5, with 17 bases in between.

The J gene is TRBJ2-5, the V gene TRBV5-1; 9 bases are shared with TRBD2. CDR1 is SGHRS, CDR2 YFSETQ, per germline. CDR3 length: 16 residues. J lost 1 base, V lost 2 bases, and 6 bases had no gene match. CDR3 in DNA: TGCGCCAGCAGCTTTTCGACTAGCGGTCTCCAAGAGACCCAGTACTTC. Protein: CASSFSTSGLQETQYF.

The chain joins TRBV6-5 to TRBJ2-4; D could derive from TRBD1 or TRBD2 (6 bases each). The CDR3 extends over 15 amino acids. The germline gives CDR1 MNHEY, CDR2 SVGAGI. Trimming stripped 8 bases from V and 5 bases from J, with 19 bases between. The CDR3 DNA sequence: TGTGCCAGCTCCCGGTCGTGGGGGGCCCAAAACATTCAGTACTTC. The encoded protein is CASSRSWGAQNIQYF.

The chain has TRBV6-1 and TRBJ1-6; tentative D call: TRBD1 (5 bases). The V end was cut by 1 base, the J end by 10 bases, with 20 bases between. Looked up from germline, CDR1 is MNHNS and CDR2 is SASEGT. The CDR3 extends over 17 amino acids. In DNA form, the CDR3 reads TGTGCCAGCAGTGAAGGGGAAAGACAGACGCCCGGGTCACCCCTCCACTTT. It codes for CASSEGERQTPGSPLHF.

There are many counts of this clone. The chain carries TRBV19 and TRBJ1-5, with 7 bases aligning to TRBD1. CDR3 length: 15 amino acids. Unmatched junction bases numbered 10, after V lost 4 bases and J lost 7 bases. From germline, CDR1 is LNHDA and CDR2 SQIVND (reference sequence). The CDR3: CASSKDDREGQPQHF. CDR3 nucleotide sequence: TGTGCCAGTAGTAAAGACGACAGGGAGGGGCAGCCCCAGCATTTT.

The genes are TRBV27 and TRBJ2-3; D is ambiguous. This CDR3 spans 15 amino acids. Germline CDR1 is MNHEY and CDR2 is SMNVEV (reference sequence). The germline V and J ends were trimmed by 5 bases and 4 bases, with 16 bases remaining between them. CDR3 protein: CASSPGFFAADTQYF. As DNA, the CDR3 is TGTGCCAGCAGTCCGGGTTTCTTCGCGGCAGATACGCAGTATTTT.